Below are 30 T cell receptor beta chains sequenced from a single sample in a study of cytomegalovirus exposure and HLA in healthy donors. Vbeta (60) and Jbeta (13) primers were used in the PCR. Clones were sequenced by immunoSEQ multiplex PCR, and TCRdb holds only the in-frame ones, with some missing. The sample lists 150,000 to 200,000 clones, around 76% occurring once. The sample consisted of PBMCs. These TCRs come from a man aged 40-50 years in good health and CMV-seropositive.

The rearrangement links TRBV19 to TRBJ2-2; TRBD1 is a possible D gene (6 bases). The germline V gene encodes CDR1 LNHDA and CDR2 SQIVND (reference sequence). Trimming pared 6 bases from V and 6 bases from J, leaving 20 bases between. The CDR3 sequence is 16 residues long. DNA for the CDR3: TGTGCCAGTAGGAAACCCCGTGGCAGGGGATCCGGGGAGCTGTTTTTT. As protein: CASRKPRGRGSGELFF.

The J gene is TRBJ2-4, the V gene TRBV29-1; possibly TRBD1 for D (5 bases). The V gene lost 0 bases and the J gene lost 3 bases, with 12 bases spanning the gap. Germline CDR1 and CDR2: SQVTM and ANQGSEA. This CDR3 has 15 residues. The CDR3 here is CSVEDQGKVKNIQYF. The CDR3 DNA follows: TGCAGCGTTGAAGATCAGGGCAAGGTCAAAAACATTCAGTACTTC.

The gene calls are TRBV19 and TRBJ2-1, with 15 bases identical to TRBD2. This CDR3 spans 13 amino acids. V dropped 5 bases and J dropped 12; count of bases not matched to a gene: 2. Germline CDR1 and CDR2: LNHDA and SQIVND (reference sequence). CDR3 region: CASSPGLAGGQFF. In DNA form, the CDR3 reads TGTGCCAGTAGTCCGGGACTAGCGGGGGGGCAGTTCTTC.

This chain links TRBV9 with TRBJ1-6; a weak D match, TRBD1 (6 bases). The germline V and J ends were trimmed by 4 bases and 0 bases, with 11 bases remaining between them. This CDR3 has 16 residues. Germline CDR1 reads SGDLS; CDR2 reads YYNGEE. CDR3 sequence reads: CASSPQGSSYNSPLHF. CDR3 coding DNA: TGTGCCAGCAGCCCGCAGGGGAGCTCCTATAATTCACCCCTCCACTTT.

In DNA, the CDR3 is TGCGCCAGCAGCCTACTGGGGGCGGCCAAAAACATTCAGTACTTC. This translates into CASSLLGAAKNIQYF. The rearrangement links TRBV4-1 to TRBJ2-4; a weak D match, TRBD1 (6 bases). Trimming shortened V by 4 bases and J by 1 base, and 11 bases separated the two germline ends. There are 15 residues in the CDR3. Germline lookup yields CDR1 MGHRA and CDR2 YSYEKL.

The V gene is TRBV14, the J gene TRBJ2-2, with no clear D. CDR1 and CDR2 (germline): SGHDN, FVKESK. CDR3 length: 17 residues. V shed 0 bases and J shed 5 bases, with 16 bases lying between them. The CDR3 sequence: CASSQDFSNQRTGELFF. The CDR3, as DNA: TGTGCCAGCAGCCAAGATTTCTCTAACCAGAGGACCGGGGAGCTGTTTTTT.

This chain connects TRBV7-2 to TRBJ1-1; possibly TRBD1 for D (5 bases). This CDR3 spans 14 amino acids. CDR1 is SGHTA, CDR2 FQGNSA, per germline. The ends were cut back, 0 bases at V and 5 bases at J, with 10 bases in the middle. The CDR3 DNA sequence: TGTGCCAGCAGCTTAGCGCTGGGGGGAACTGAAGCTTTCTTT. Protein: CASSLALGGTEAFF.

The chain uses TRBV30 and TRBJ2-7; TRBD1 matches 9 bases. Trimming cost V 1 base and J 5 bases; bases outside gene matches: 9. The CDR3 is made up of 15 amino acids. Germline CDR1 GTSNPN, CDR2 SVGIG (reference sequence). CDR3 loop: CAWSAIRQGGNEQYF. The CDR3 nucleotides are TGTGCCTGGAGTGCCATCCGACAGGGGGGCAACGAGCAGTACTTC.

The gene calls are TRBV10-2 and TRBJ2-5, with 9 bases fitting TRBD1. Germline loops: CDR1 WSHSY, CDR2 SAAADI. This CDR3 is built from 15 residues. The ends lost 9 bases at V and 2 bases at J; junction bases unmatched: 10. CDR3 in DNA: TGCGCCAGTCAAATGGACAGGGGAGTTCAAGAGACCCAGTACTTC. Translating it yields CASQMDRGVQETQYF.

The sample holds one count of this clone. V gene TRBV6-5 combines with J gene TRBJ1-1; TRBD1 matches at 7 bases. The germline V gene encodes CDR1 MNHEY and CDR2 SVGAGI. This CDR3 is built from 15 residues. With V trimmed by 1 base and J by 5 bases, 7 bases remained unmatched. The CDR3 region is CASSYLGGSGTEAFF. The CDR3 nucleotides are TGTGCCAGCAGTTACTTAGGGGGCTCCGGGACTGAAGCTTTCTTT.

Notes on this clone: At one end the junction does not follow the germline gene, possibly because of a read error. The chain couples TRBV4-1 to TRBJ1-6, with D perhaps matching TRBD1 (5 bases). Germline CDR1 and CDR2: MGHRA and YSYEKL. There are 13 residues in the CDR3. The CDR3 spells CASTRGALSLLHF. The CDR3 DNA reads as TGCGCCAGCACCCGCGGGGCCCTTTCACTCCTCCACTTT.

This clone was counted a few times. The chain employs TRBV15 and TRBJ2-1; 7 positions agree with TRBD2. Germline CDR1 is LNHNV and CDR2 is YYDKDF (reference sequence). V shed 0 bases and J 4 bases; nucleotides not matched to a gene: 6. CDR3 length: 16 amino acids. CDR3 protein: CATSREGGRGYNEQFF. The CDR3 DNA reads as TGTGCCACCAGCAGAGAGGGGGGGAGGGGATACAATGAGCAGTTCTTC.

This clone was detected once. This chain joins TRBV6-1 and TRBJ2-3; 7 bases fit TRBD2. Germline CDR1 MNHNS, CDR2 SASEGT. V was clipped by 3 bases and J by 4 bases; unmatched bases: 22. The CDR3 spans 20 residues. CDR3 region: CASSEAGLVHLMFSSDTQYF. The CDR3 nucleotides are TGTGCCAGCAGTGAGGCCGGACTAGTCCATCTCATGTTTAGCTCAGATACGCAGTATTTT.

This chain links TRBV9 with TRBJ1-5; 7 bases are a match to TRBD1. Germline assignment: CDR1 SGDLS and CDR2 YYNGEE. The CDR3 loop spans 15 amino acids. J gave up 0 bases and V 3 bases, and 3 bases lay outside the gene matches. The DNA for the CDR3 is TGTGCCAGCAGCGGGACAGGTCGTAGCAATCAGCCCCAGCATTTT. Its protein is CASSGTGRSNQPQHF.

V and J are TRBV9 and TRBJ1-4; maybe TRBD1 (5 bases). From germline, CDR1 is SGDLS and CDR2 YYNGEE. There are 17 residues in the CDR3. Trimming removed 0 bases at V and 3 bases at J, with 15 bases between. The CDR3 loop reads CASSVGQGRAANEKLFF. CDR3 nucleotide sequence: TGTGCCAGCAGCGTAGGGCAGGGAAGGGCGGCTAATGAAAAACTGTTTTTT.

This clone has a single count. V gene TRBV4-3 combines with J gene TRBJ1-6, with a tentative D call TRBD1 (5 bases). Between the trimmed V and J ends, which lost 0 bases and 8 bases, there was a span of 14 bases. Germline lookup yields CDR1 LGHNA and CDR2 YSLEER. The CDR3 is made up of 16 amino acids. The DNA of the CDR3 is TGCGCCAGCAGCCAAGAAACCCAGGGATACGATTCACCCCTCCACTTT. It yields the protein CASSQETQGYDSPLHF.

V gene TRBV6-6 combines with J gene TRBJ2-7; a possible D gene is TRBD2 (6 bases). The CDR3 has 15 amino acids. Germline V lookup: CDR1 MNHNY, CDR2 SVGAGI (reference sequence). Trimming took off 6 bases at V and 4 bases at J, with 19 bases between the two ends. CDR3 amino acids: CASSPVRLGRYEQYF. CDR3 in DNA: TGTGCCAGCAGCCCGGTGAGACTAGGGAGGTACGAGCAGTACTTC.

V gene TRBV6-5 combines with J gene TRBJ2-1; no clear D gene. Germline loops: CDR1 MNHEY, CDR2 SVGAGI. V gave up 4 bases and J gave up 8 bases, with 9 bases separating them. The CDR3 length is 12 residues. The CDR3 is CASSSLVDEQFF. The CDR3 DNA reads TGTGCCAGCAGTTCCCTAGTCGATGAGCAGTTCTTC.

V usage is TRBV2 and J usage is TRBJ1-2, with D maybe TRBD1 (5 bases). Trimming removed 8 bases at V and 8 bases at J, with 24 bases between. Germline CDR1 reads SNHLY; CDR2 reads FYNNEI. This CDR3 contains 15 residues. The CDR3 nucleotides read TGTGCCAGCCTCATAGCGGGGCAGCTGAGGGGAGGCTACACCTTC. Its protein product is CASLIAGQLRGGYTF.

CDR3 sequence reads: CASSPDRGTEAFF. The CDR3 region has the DNA TGCGCCAGCAGCCCCGACAGGGGGACTGAAGCTTTCTTT. V usage is TRBV5-1 and J usage is TRBJ1-1; 9 positions agree with TRBD1. The V and J ends lost 4 bases and 5 bases, in that order; junction bases with no gene match: 3. CDR3 size: 13 residues. The V gene's germline CDR1 is SGHRS and CDR2 YFSETQ.

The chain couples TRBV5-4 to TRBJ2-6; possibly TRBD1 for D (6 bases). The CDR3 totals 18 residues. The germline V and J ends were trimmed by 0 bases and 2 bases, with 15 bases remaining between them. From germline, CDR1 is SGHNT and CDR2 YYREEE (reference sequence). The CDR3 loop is CASSLALTGSPGANVLTF. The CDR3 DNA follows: TGTGCCAGCAGCTTGGCATTGACAGGCTCCCCTGGGGCCAACGTCCTGACTTTC.

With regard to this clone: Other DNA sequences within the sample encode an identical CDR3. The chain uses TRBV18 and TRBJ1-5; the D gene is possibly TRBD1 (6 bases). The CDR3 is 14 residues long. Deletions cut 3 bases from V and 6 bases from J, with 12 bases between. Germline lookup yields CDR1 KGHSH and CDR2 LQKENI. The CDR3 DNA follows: TGTGCCAGCTCACCGGACAGTGGGAGTCAGCCCCAGCATTTT. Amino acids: CASSPDSGSQPQHF.

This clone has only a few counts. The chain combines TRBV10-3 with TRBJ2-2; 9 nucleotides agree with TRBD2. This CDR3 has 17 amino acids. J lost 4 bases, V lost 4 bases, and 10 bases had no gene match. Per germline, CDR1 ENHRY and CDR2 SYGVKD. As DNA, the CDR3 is TGTGCCATCAGTGGCCCTAACGCGGGGGGGGGCACCGGGGAGCTGTTTTTT. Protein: CAISGPNAGGGTGELFF.

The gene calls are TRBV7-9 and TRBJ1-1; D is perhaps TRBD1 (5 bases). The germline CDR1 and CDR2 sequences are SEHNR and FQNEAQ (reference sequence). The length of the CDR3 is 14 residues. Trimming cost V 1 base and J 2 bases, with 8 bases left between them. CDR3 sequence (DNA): TGTGCCAGCAGCTTAGGAGGGACTAACACTGAAGCTTTCTTT. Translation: CASSLGGTNTEAFF.

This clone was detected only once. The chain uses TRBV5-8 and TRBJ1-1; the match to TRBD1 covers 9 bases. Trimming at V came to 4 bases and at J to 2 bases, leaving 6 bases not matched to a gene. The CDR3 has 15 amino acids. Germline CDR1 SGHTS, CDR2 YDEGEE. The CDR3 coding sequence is TGTGCCAGCAGCATACAGGGGGCAGCCAACACTGAAGCTTTCTTT. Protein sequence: CASSIQGAANTEAFF.

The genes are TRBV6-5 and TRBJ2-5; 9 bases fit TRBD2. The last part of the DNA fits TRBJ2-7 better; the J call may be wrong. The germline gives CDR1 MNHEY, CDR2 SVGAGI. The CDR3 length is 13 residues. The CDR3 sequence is CASRTSGSYEQYF. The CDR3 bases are TGTGCCAGCAGAACTAGCGGGTCCTACGAGCAGTACTTC.

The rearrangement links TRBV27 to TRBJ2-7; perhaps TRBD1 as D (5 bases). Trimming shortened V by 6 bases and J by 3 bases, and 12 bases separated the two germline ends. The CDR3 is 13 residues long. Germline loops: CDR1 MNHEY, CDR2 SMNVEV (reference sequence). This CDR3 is CASSDSLIYEQYF. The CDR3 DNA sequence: TGTGCCAGCAGCGACAGCCTAATCTACGAGCAGTACTTC.

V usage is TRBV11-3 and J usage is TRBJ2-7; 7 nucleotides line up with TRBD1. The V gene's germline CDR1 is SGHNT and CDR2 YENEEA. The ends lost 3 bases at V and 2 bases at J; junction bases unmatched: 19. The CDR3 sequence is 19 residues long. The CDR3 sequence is CASSFHRDSTSLQPYEQYF. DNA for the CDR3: TGTGCCAGCAGCTTCCACCGGGACAGTACGAGTCTCCAACCCTACGAGCAGTACTTC.

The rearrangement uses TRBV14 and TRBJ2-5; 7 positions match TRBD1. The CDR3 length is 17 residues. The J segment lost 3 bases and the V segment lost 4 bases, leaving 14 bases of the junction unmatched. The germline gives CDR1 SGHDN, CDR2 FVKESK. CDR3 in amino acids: CASSPWTGADLKETQYF. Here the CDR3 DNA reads TGTGCCAGCAGCCCTTGGACAGGAGCGGACCTTAAAGAGACCCAGTACTTC.

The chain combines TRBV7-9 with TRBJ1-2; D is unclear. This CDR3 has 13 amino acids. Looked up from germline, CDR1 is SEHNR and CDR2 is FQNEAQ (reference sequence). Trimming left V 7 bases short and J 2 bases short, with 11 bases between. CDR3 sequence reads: CASTGLENYGYTF. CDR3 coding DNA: TGTGCCAGCACGGGTCTGGAGAACTATGGCTACACCTTC.